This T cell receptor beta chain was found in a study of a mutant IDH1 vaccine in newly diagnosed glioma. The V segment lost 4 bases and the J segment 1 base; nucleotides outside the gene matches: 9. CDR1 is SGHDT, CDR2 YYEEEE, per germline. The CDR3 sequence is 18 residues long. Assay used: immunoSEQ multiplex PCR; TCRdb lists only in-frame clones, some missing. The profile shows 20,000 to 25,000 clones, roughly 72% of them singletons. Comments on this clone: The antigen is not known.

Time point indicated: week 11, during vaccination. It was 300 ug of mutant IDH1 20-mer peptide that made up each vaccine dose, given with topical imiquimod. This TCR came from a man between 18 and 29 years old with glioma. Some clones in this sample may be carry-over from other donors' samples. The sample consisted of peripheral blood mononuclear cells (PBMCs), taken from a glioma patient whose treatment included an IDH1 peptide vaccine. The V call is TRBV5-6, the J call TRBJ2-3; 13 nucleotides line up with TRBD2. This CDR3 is CASSHGLAGDARTDTQYF. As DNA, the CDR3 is TGTGCCAGCAGCCATGGACTAGCGGGAGACGCTCGCACAGATACGCAGTATTTT.